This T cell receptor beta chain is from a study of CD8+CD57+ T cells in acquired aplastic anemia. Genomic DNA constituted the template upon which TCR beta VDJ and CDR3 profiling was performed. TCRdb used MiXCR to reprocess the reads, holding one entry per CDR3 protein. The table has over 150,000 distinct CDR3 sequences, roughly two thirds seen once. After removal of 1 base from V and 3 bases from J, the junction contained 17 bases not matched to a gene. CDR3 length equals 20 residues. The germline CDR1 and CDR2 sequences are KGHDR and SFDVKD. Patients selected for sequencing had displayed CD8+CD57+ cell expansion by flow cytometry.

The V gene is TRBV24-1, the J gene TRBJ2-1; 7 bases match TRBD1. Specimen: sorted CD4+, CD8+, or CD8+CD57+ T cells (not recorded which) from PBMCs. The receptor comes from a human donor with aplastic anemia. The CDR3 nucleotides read TGTGCCACCAGTGATTTAAAGGGGGCAACTAGGGACGCCAACTACAATGAGCAGTTCTTC. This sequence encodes CATSDLKGATRDANYNEQFF.